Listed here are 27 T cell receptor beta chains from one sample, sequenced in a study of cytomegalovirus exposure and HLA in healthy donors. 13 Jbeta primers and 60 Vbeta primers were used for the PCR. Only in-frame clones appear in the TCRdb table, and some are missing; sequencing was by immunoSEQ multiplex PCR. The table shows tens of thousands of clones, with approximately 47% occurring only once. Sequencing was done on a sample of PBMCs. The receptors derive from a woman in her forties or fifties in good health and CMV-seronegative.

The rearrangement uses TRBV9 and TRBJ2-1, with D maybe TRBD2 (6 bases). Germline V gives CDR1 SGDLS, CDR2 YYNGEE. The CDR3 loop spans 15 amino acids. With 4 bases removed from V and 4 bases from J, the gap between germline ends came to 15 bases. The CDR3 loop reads CASSSSGTGYNEQFF. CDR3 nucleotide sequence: TGTGCCAGCAGCTCATCCGGGACTGGGTACAATGAGCAGTTCTTC.

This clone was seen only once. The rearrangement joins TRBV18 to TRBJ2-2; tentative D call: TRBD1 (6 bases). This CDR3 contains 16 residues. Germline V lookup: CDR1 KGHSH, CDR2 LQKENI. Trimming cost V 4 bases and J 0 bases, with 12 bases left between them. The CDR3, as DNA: TGTGCCAGCTCACTGGTGCAGGGGTCGAACACCGGGGAGCTGTTTTTT. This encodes CASSLVQGSNTGELFF.

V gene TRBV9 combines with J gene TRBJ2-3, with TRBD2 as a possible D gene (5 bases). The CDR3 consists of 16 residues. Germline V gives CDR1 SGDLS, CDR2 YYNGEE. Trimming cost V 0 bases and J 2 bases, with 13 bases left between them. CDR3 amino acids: CASSVGSSGFTDTQYF. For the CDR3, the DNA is TGTGCCAGCAGCGTAGGGTCCAGCGGATTCACAGATACGCAGTATTTT.

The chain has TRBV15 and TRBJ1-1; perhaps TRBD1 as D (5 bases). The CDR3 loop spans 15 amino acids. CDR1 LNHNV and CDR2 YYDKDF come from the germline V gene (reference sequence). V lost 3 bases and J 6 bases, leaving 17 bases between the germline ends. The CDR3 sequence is CATSRGSGQNSEAFF. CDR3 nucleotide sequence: TGTGCCACCAGCAGGGGGTCTGGACAAAACTCTGAAGCTTTCTTT.

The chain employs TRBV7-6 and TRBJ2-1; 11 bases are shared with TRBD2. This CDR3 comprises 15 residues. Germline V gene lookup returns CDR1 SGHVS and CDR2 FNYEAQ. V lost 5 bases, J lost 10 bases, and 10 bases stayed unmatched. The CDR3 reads CASSLIAGGPIEQFF. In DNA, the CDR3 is TGTGCCAGCAGCCTAATAGCGGGGGGGCCCATCGAGCAGTTCTTC. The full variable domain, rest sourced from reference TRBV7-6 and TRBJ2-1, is GAGVSQSPRYKVTKRGQDVALRCDPISGHVSLYWYRQALGQGPEFLTYFNYEAQQDKSGLPNDRFSAERPEGSISTLTIQRTEQRDSAMYRCASSLIAGGPIEQFFGPGTRLTVL.

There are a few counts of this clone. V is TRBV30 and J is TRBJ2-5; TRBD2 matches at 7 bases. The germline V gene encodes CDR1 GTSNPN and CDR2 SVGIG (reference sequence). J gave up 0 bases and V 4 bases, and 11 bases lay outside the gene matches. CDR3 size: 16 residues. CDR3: CAWTRLAETYQETQYF. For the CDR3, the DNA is TGTGCCTGGACGAGGCTAGCGGAGACGTACCAAGAGACCCAGTACTTC.

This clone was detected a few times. The chain's CDR3 is CASTSQRDSTDTQYF. The CDR3 DNA reads as TGTGCCAGCACCTCCCAGAGGGATAGCACAGATACGCAGTATTTT. This chain links TRBV28 with TRBJ2-3; tentative D call: TRBD2 (5 bases). V dropped 7 bases and J dropped 0 bases, with 14 bases sitting between them. Germline CDR1 and CDR2: MDHEN and SYDVKM. The CDR3 sequence is 15 residues long.

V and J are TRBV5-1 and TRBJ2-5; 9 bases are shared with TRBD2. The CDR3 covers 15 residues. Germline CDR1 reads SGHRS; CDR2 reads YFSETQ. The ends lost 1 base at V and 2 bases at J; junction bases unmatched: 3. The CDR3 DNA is TGCGCCAGCAGCTTGCTAGCGGGGAGACAAGAGACCCAGTACTTC. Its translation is CASSLLAGRQETQYF.

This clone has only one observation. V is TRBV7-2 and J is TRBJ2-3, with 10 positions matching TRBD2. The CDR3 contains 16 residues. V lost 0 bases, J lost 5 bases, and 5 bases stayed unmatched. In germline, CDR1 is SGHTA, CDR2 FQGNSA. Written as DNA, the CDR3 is TGTGCCAGCAGCTTAGCGTCAGCGGGGGGGCAAGATACGCAGTATTTT. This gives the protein CASSLASAGGQDTQYF.

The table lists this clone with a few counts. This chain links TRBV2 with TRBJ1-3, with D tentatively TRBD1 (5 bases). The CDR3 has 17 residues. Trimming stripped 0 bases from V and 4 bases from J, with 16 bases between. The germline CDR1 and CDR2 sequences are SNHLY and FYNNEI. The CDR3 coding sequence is TGTGCCAGCAGTGAAGCGGTATCAGTGGGGGGAGGAAACACCATATATTTT. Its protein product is CASSEAVSVGGGNTIYF.

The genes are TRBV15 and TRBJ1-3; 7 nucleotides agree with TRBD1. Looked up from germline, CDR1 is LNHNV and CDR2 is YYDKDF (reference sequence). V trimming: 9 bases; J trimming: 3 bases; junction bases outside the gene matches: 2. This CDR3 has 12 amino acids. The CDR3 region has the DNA TGTGCCACACAGGGGATTGGAAACACCATATATTTT. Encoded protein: CATQGIGNTIYF.

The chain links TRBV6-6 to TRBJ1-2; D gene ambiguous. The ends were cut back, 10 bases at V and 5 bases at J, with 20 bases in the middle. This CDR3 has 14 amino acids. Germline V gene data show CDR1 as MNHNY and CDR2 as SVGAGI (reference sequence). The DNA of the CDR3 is TGTGCCACTAGGTGGAGGAACCCAGAATATGGCTACACCTTC. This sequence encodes CATRWRNPEYGYTF.

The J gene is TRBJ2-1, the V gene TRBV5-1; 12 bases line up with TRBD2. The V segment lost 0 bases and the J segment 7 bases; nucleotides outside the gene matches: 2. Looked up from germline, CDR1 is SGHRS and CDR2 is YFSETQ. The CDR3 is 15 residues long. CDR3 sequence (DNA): TGCGCCAGCAGCTTGGGGCTAGCGGGAGGGAATGAGCAGTTCTTC. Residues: CASSLGLAGGNEQFF.

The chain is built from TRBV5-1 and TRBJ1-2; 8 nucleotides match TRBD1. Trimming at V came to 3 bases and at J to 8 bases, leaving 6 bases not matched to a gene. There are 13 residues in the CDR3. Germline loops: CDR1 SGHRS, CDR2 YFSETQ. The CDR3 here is CASSSDRGYGYTF. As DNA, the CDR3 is TGCGCCAGCAGCTCCGACAGGGGTTACGGCTACACCTTC.

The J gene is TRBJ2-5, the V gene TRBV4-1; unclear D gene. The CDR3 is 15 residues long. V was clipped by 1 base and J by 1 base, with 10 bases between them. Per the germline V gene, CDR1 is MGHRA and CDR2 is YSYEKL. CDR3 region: CASSQGLSSQETQYF. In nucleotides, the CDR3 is TGCGCCAGCAGCCAAGGGCTCTCAAGCCAAGAGACCCAGTACTTC.

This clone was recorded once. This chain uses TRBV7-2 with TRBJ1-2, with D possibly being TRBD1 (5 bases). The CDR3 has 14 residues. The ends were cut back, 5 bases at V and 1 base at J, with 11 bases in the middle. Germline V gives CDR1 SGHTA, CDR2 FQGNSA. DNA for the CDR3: TGTGCCAGCAGCCACGGGAGGGGTAACTATGGCTACACCTTC. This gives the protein CASSHGRGNYGYTF. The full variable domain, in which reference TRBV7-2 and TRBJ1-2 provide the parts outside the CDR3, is GAGVSQSPSNKVTEKGKDVELRCDPISGHTALYWYRQSLGQGLEFLIYFQGNSAPDKSGLPSDRFSAERTGGSVSTLTIQRTQQEDSAVYLCASSHGRGNYGYTFGSGTRLTVV.

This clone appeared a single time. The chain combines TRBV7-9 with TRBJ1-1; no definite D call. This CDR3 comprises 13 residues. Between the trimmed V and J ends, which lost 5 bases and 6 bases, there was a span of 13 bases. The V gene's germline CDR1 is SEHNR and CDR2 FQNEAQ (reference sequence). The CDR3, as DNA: TGTGCCAGCAGCCCCACTTCCGCGGCTGAAGCTTTCTTT. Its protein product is CASSPTSAAEAFF.

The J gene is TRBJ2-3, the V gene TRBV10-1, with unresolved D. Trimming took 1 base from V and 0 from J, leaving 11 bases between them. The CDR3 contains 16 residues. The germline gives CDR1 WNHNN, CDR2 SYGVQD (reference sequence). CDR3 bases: TGCGCCAGCAGTGAGTACATTGCGGCTAGCACAGATACGCAGTATTTT. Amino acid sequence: CASSEYIAASTDTQYF.

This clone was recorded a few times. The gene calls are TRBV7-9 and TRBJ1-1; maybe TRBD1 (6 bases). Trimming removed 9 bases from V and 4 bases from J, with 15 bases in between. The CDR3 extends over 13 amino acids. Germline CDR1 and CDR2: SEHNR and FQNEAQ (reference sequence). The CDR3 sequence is CASLYRVGTEAFF. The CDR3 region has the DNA TGTGCCAGTCTTTACAGGGTCGGCACTGAAGCTTTCTTT.

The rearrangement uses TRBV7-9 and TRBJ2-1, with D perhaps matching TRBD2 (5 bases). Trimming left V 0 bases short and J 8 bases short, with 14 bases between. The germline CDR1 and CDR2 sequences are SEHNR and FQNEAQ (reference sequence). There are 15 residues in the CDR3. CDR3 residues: CASSLAGEGFDEQFF. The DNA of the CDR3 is TGTGCCAGCAGCTTAGCGGGAGAAGGGTTCGATGAGCAGTTCTTC.

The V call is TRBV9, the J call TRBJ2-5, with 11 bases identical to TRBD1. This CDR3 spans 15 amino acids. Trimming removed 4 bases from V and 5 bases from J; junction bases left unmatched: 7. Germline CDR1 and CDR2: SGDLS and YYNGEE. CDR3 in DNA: TGTGCCAGCAGCTCTCGGACAGGGGGCTCCGAGACCCAGTACTTC. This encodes CASSSRTGGSETQYF.

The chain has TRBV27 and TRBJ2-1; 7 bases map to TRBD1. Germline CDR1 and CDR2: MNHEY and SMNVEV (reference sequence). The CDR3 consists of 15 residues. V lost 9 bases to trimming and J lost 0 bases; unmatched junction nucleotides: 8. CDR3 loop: CARTIGTASYNEQFF. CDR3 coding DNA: TGTGCCAGGACCATCGGGACAGCCTCCTACAATGAGCAGTTCTTC.

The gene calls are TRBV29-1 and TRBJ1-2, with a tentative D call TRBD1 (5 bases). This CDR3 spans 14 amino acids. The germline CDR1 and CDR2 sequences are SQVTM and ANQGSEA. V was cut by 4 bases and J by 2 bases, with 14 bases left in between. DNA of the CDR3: TGCAGCGTTGCCCAAACGACAGCCAACTATGGCTACACCTTC. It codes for CSVAQTTANYGYTF.

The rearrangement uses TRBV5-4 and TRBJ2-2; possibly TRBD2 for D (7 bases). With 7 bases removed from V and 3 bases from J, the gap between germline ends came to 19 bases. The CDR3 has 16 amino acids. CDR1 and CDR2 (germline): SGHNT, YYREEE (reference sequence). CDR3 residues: CASFLGGGRYTGELFF. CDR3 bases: TGTGCCAGCTTCCTCGGGGGCGGGAGATACACCGGGGAGCTGTTTTTT. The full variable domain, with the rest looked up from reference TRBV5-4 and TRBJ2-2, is ETGVTQSPTHLIKTRGQQVTLRCSSQSGHNTVSWYQQALGQGPQFIFQYYREEENGRGNFPPRFSGLQFPNYSSELNVNALELDDSALYLCASFLGGGRYTGELFFGEGSRLTVL.

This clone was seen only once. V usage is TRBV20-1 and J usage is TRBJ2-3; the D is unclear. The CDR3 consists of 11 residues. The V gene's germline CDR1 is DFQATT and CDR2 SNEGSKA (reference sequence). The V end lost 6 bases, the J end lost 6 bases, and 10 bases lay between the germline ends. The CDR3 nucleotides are TGCAGTGCCCACAGTTCGGATACGCAGTATTTT. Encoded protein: CSAHSSDTQYF.

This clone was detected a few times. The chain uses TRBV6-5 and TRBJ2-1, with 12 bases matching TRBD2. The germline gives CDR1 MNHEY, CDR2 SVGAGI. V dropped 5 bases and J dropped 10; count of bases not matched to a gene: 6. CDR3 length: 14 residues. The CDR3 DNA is TGTGCCAGCAGTCTAGCGGGGGGGCGGTACGAGCAGTTCTTC. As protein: CASSLAGGRYEQFF.

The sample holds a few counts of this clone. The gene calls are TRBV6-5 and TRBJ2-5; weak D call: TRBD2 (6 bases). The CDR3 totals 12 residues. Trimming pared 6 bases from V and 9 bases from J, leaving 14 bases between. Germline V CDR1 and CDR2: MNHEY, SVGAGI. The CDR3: CASSTLSGPQYF. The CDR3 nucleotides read TGTGCCAGCAGCACGCTGAGCGGGCCCCAGTACTTC.